A single sample gave rise to the 8 T cell receptor beta chains below, sequenced in a study of cytomegalovirus exposure and HLA in healthy donors. A multiplex PCR was run with 60 Vbeta primers and 13 Jbeta primers. Using immunoSEQ multiplex PCR, the repertoire was profiled, and TCRdb retains in-frame clones only, with some absent. The repertoire consists of around 100,000 clones, with approximately 70% occurring once and the leading ten covering around 9%. Sequenced: PBMCs. These receptors were collected from a man aged 25 to 45 in good health and CMV-seropositive.

The rearrangement joins TRBV9 to TRBJ1-3, with a weak D call TRBD1 (6 bases). This CDR3 is built from 16 residues. The germline V gene encodes CDR1 SGDLS and CDR2 YYNGEE. Trimming shortened V by 4 bases and J by 4 bases, and 18 bases separated the two germline ends. The CDR3 DNA reads TGTGCCAGCAGCTCCCCCACACAGGGCTCCGGAAACACCATATATTTT. It is translated as CASSSPTQGSGNTIYF.

The chain employs TRBV5-6 and TRBJ2-5, with 12 bases identical to TRBD2. Germline CDR1 is SGHDT and CDR2 is YYEEEE. This CDR3 has 15 amino acids. Germline trimming cut 2 bases from V and 5 bases from J; bases unmatched to any gene: 4. The CDR3 is CASSFSGTSGETQYF. The CDR3, as DNA: TGTGCCAGCAGCTTCTCCGGGACTAGCGGGGAGACCCAGTACTTC.

The rearrangement uses TRBV5-1 and TRBJ2-1, with TRBD2 matching 14 bases. V trimming: 0 bases; J trimming: 3 bases; junction bases outside the gene matches: 11. The CDR3 is 20 amino acids. CDR1 is SGHRS, CDR2 YFSETQ, per germline. The CDR3 bases are TGCGCCAGCAGCTTGGTTTCCCCGACTAGCGGGGGGGCGCTCTACAATGAGCAGTTCTTC. It translates to CASSLVSPTSGGALYNEQFF.

This clone was observed once. The CDR3 sequence: CASRPALAGGTYEQYV. CDR3 DNA: TGTGCCAGCAGACCCGCCCTAGCGGGAGGGACCTACGAGCAGTACGTC. The V call is TRBV27, the J call TRBJ2-7, with 12 nucleotides matching TRBD2. The CDR3 is 16 amino acids. V lost 6 bases to trimming and J lost 2 bases; unmatched junction nucleotides: 8. Germline CDR1 MNHEY, CDR2 SMNVEV (reference sequence).

In its sample, this clone was seen once. V usage is TRBV28 and J usage is TRBJ2-1; TRBD1 matches 11 bases. CDR3 length equals 15 residues. After removal of 2 bases from V and 7 bases from J, the junction contained 4 bases not matched to a gene. Germline CDR1 and CDR2: MDHEN and SYDVKM. CDR3 amino acids: CASSLRDRGLNEQFF. CDR3 DNA sequence: TGTGCCAGCAGTTTAAGGGACAGGGGGTTGAATGAGCAGTTCTTC. The entire variable domain, with the rest obtained from reference TRBV28 and TRBJ2-1, is as follows: DVKVTQSSRYLVKRTGEKVFLECVQDMDHENMFWYRQDPGLGLRLIYFSYDVKMKEKGDIPEGYSVSREKKERFSLILESASTNQTSMYLCASSLRDRGLNEQFFGPGTRLTVL.

The rearrangement links TRBV6-5 to TRBJ1-4, with a weak D call TRBD1 (5 bases). The CDR3 runs to 14 residues. The germline V and J ends were trimmed by 6 bases and 4 bases, with 12 bases remaining between them. Per germline, CDR1 MNHEY and CDR2 SVGAGI. The CDR3 region has the DNA TGTGCCAGCAGCTTACAGGTTTATAATGAAAAACTGTTTTTT. It specifies CASSLQVYNEKLFF.

For the CDR3, the DNA is TGTGCCAGCAGCCGGGGGGGAGGTAACTATGGCTACACCTTC. It encodes CASSRGGGNYGYTF. This sequence joins TRBV9 and TRBJ1-2, with D maybe TRBD1 (5 bases). Germline CDR1 and CDR2: SGDLS and YYNGEE. The ends were cut back, 4 bases at V and 1 base at J, with 11 bases in the middle. The CDR3 is made up of 14 amino acids. The full variable domain, in which reference TRBV9 and TRBJ1-2 provide the parts outside the CDR3, is DSGVTQTPKHLITATGQRVTLRCSPRSGDLSVYWYQQSLDQGLQFLIQYYNGEERAKGNILERFSAQQFPDLHSELNLSSLELGDSALYFCASSRGGGNYGYTFGSGTRLTVV.

In nucleotides, the CDR3 is TGCGCCAGCAGTGCTAGCGGGGGGCCCTACGAGCAGTACTTC. Its protein is CASSASGGPYEQYF. The chain combines TRBV10-2 with TRBJ2-7; 11 bases fit TRBD2. The CDR3 length is 14 residues. V shed 4 bases and J 2 bases; nucleotides not matched to a gene: 1. Germline CDR1 WSHSY, CDR2 SAAADI.